Listed below are T cell receptor beta chains from one sample, sequenced in a study of CD8 T cells in ankylosing spondylitis. TCRdb reanalysed the 5' RACE reads using MiXCR and keeps one entry per CDR3 protein. The sample has 150,000 to 200,000 distinct CDR3 sequences, over 10% seen once; the top ten hold more than 9.5%. Sequenced material: blood, either unsorted or a sorted T cell fraction (not recorded which). All receptors come from a female donor with ankylosing spondylitis or in good health (not recorded which). Each CDR3 is given without its conserved first and last residue. Fields, in order: V gene, clone size, J gene, CDR3 length, CDR3 protein. The listing skips clone size in some rows; elsewhere it reads once, few, many or a size class.

>TRBV24-1|many|TRBJ2-5|14
ATSDPRPGTQETQY
>TRBV20-1|NA|TRBJ2-1|12
SASRMSSYNEQF
>TRBV5-1|NA|TRBJ2-5|14
ASSLDPGQGWETQY
>TRBV11-3|few|TRBJ2-7|13
ASSLVAGPAYEQY
>TRBV29-1|few|TRBJ2-7|13
SGRPEVGFSYEQY
>TRBV12-3/TRBV12-4|many|TRBJ1-1|12
ASGDGQTNTEAF
>TRBV3-1|NA|TRBJ2-1|14
ASSQLLSGGYNEQF
>TRBV5-8|many|TRBJ2-2|13
ASPTDLPNTGELF
>TRBV7-3|NA|TRBJ1-1|12
ASSPAGDGTEAF
>TRBV14|many|TRBJ2-1|13
ASSLAGGSYNEQF
>TRBV5-4|few|TRBJ1-1|12
ASSPDGVNTEAF
>TRBV12-3/TRBV12-4|many|TRBJ2-3|12
ASLTSGRADTQY
>TRBV5-1|many|TRBJ2-7|13
ASSSFGGPLYEQY
>TRBV2|many|TRBJ2-5|12
ASQRTGDARTQY
>TRBV13|many|TRBJ1-5|10
ASSLGNQPQH
>TRBV7-2|NA|TRBJ2-5|12
ASSLSGAQETQY
>TRBV30|many|TRBJ1-5|11
ASAGQTDQPQH
>TRBV7-2|NA|TRBJ2-1|10
ASRNPGQEQF
>TRBV7-2|many|TRBJ2-3|11
ASSLGGDGTQY
>TRBV7-2|many|TRBJ2-1|13
ASSLLNGSGDEQF
>TRBV5-1|many|TRBJ2-3|12
ASSLVGYTDTQY
>TRBV21-1|few|TRBJ2-1|15
ASSKKMFAGDNNEQF
>TRBV7-9|NA|TRBJ1-2|12
ASSLPGGWDGYT
>TRBV4-1|many|TRBJ1-5|11
ASSHDLGQPQH
>TRBV7-9|NA|TRBJ2-1|13
ASSPASGFYNEQF
>TRBV7-2|few|TRBJ1-2|12
ASSLATANYGYT
>TRBV6-1|NA|TRBJ1-5|13
ASSEIGGSNQPQH
>TRBV20-1|many|TRBJ2-4|13
SAERFAGAKNIQY
>TRBV20-1|few|TRBJ2-7|12
SAPTSGSFSEQY
>TRBV7-9|many|TRBJ2-5|12
ASRIAGSQETQY
>TRBV15|many|TRBJ2-6|15
ATSRDMTRAGANVLT
>TRBV12-3/TRBV12-4|many|TRBJ1-2|9
ASSFRFGYT
>TRBV12-3/TRBV12-4|many|TRBJ2-7|15
ASSLGVRRLASYEQY
>TRBV12-3/TRBV12-4|NA|TRBJ2-6|15
ASSPAVLSSGANVLT
>TRBV30|many|TRBJ1-1|13
AWTEAATMNTEAF
>TRBV29-1|many|TRBJ1-1|9
SALQDTEAF
>TRBV7-8|NA|TRBJ2-1|15
ASSLRTGKFAHNEQF
>TRBV7-2|many|TRBJ2-7|9
ASSVEWEQY
>TRBV20-1|many|TRBJ2-2|11
SARSPPERELF
>TRBV28|few|TRBJ2-5|13
ASSWGPEGKETQY
>TRBV10-3|NA|TRBJ2-7|12
AISVVAGRYEQY
>TRBV7-9|many|TRBJ2-1|14
ASSQLLAGDYNEQF
>TRBV30|NA|TRBJ1-2|9
AWRDRDGYT
>TRBV28|many|TRBJ1-1|12
ASSFRQGLGEAF
>TRBV7-2|many|TRBJ1-1|13
ASSLTYPRDTEAF
>TRBV3-1|few|TRBJ1-1|10
ASSQGNTEAF
>TRBV5-1|NA|TRBJ2-1|19
ASSPRGTGTSGSASYNEQF
>TRBV25-1|NA|TRBJ2-3|11
ATTDSFTDTQY
>TRBV4-1|many|TRBJ2-7|11
ASSQVGTSWLH
>TRBV5-1|many|TRBJ1-5|12
ASSSGQAWEPQH
>TRBV7-2|many|TRBJ1-2|10
ASTPGGYGYT
>TRBV28|many|TRBJ2-2|21
ASSSGATIGRSSRGGYTGELF
>TRBV24-1|few|TRBJ1-1|15
ATSDPNRTESNTEAF
>TRBV6-9|NA|TRBJ2-2|13
AIEGTSGNTGELF